Following are 5 T cell receptor beta chains from one sample sequenced in a study of cytomegalovirus exposure and HLA in healthy donors (dated by TCRdb to between 2016 and 2019). Library prep was done by the immunoSEQ multiplex PCR assay. For the multiplex PCR, a mixture combining 60 forward primers for TCR Vbeta segments and 13 reverse primers for TCR Jbeta segments was used. Not all clones reach the TCRdb copy of this immuneACCESS table, which keeps in-frame sequences only. Checked studies attribute under half of the gap to unresolved V genes and leave the rest unexplained. This sample comprises over 110,000 clones, approximately 80% of them detected only once. Together, the top ten hold 6.2% of the sample. Input material: PBMCs. All receptors derive from a woman in her thirties or forties in good health and CMV-seropositive.

The rearrangement joins TRBV6-5 to TRBJ2-7, with D hard to call. Trimming took 5 bases from V and 7 from J, leaving 15 bases between them. This CDR3 has 13 amino acids. Germline assignment: CDR1 MNHEY and CDR2 SVGAGI. CDR3 region: CASSVLAREEQYF. DNA of the CDR3: TGTGCCAGCAGTGTATTAGCCCGTGAAGAGCAGTACTTC.

This sequence joins TRBV5-1 and TRBJ2-7; 9 bases align to TRBD1. Germline CDR1 is SGHRS and CDR2 is YFSETQ. The CDR3 is made up of 14 amino acids. J lost 4 bases, V lost 4 bases, and 6 bases had no gene match. The CDR3 loop is CASSVYGQGYEQYF. For the CDR3, the DNA is TGCGCCAGCAGCGTATATGGACAGGGGTACGAGCAGTACTTC.

The chain has TRBV14 and TRBJ2-5; TRBD2 agrees at 8 bases. V shed 3 bases, J shed 5 bases, and the junction held 11 bases outside the gene matches. The germline V gene has CDR1 SGHDN and CDR2 FVKESK. The CDR3 is 16 residues long. Here the CDR3 reads CASSQHLLAGMETQYF. CDR3 bases: TGTGCCAGCAGCCAGCACCTCTTAGCGGGAATGGAGACCCAGTACTTC.

This chain links TRBV15 with TRBJ2-2; 9 bases agree with TRBD1. CDR1 is LNHNV, CDR2 YYDKDF, per germline (reference sequence). The CDR3 loop spans 14 amino acids. V was pared by 7 bases and J by 3 bases, with 3 bases of the junction left unmatched. This chain's CDR3 is CATNGQGYTGELFF. The DNA of the CDR3 is TGTGCCACCAACGGACAGGGGTACACCGGGGAGCTGTTTTTT.

This clone turned up a few times. The chain is built from TRBV2 and TRBJ2-3; D uncertain. Between the trimmed V and J ends, which lost 2 bases and 5 bases, there was a span of 5 bases. The germline gives CDR1 SNHLY, CDR2 FYNNEI. This CDR3 comprises 12 residues. CDR3 amino acids: CASSESRDTQYF. CDR3 coding DNA: TGTGCCAGCAGTGAATCCAGAGATACGCAGTATTTT.